This T cell receptor beta chain emerged from a study of Ad26.COV2.S vaccination and SARS-CoV-2 variants (dated by TCRdb to the early 2020s). Regarding the research as a whole: Donors in the vaccine arm were drawn from COV1001, a multicentre, randomized, double-blind, placebo-controlled phase I-IIa trial testing Ad26.COV2.S in healthy adults. Ad26.COV2.S was administered intramuscularly at 5 x 10^10 or 1 x 10^11 viral particles, either as a single shot or as two shots given 56 days apart. TCRbeta repertoire sequencing was used to assess the specificity and breadth of SARS-CoV-2-reactive T cell receptors after Ad26.COV2.S vaccination. A total of some 30 samples were included in the TCR-sequenced set, comprising approximately 20 Ad26.COV2.S vaccine recipients, 5 placebo recipients and 8 SARS-CoV-2 convalescent individuals. Trial participants were randomized into five groups of five, in which low-dose or high-dose Ad26.COV2.S was given once or twice, or placebo was given on both occasions. Investigators did not know the trial group allocation while performing experiments and assessing outcomes. Paper-wide results and their limitations: It was noted by the authors that total T cell responses may have been underestimated by the TCR breadth and depth analyses. After vaccination, spike-specific CD8+ and CD4+ T cell responses were reported to show substantial breadth. Comparing responses between vaccine doses or regimens was not something the study was powered to do. Compared with placebo recipients, Ad26.COV2.S recipients showed higher spike-specific TCR breadth (P = 0.0014). Vaccine and placebo recipients had comparable non-spike TCR breadth, which fits with the vaccine containing only spike.

Comment on this clone: Its binding antigen is unknown. Within one base of it there is no much larger clone, and no base qualities were kept.

Inclusive of the bounding cysteine and phenylalanine, the CDR3 is 11 residues long. The entry retains the CDR3 DNA only, 33 bases that are in frame from base 1. From a lookup of the germline V gene (reference sequence), CDR1 and CDR2 are SGHAT and FQDESV. Trimming removed 6 bases from V and 3 bases from J, leaving 6 bases between the germline ends. The immunoSEQ Assay was the method used to sequence TCRbeta CDR3 regions. After extraction, genomic DNA underwent amplification by bias-controlled multiplex PCR, followed by high-throughput sequencing. Regarding the original processing steps: To quantify the absolute abundance of every unique TCRbeta CDR3 region, sequences were collapsed and filtered. T cell fraction was estimated by normalizing TCRbeta template counts to usable DNA, with usable DNA measured through amplification of reference genes found in all nucleated cells. Repertoire TCRs were annotated as SARS-CoV-2-specific by exact matching of V gene, CDR3 amino acid sequence and J gene to a known reactive TCR set. The reference SARS-CoV-2 TCR set was obtained from MIRA and was filtered for enrichment in COVID-19-positive ImmuneCODE repertoires, whereby public or cross-reactive TCRs were removed. Drawing on the MIRA antigens, annotated TCRs were analysed further at the level of specific ORF or position within ORF. Breadth was defined as the number of annotated unique rearrangements divided by the total number of unique productive rearrangements, and depth was defined as the summed frequency of the annotated unique rearrangements. TCR breadth was compared between groups using two-sided Wilcoxon rank-sum tests. TCRdb retrieved this table from immuneACCESS and kept in-frame rearrangements only. Not all clones are present; in checked studies, unresolved V genes account for under half, and no reason is known for the remainder. For V, J and clone size, that table is used; D and trimming come from the DNA. This sample holds a few hundred thousand clones; roughly 88% were observed only once. Less than 4% of the sample goes to the ten largest clones.

In the paper's terms, the treatment or condition label means: about 20 received Ad26.COV2.S at low or high dose, single or two shots; 5 received placebo; per-sample allocation not given. For vaccine and placebo recipients, the sequenced repertoires came from samples collected on day 63 after the first injection. Cohort 1b enrolled roughly 25 adults aged 18-55 years at a single site in Boston, USA, between 29 July and 7 August 2020. Ad26.COV2.S was a replication-incompetent adenovirus type 26 vector that expressed a prefusion-stabilized SARS-CoV-2 spike protein derived from the original Wuhan strain.

The TCR sequence derives from a person aged 18 to 59 who received the Ad26.COV2.S COVID-19 vaccine or a placebo. The material was peripheral blood, obtained in a trial of Ad26.COV2.S vaccine versus placebo. The sequence is built from TRBV11-1 and TRBJ2-7; the D gene lacks a confident call. At the DNA level, the sequence is TGTGCCAGCAGGGCGCGCTACGAGCAGTACTTC. This sequence encodes CASRARYEQYF.